The 3 T cell receptor beta chains listed next were all sequenced from one sample in a study of cytomegalovirus exposure and HLA in healthy donors. It was with 60 Vbeta and 13 Jbeta primers that the PCR ran. Clones were read by immunoSEQ multiplex PCR, and TCRdb kept only the in-frame ones, dropping some. The sample has roughly 90,000 clones. The specimen sequenced was PBMCs. All receptors come from a man in his forties or fifties in good health and CMV-seropositive.

The CDR3 DNA sequence: TGTGCCAGCAGTGCGGGACGGGAGGGATACGAGCAGTACTTC. Translating gives CASSAGREGYEQYF. This chain links TRBV2 with TRBJ2-7; TRBD2 matches 8 bases. Germline V CDR1 and CDR2: SNHLY, FYNNEI. J gave up 4 bases and V 4 bases, and 6 bases lay outside the gene matches. CDR3 size: 14 residues.

V is TRBV7-2 and J is TRBJ1-2; 8 bases align to TRBD1. Germline CDR1 SGHTA, CDR2 FQGNSA. The CDR3 consists of 16 residues. V dropped 1 base and J dropped 0; count of bases not matched to a gene: 4. DNA for the CDR3: TGTGCCAGCAGCTTAGAGACAGGGGCACCTAACTATGGCTACACCTTC. This sequence encodes CASSLETGAPNYGYTF. Drawing the rest from reference TRBV7-2 and TRBJ1-2, the complete variable domain is GAGVSQSPSNKVTEKGKDVELRCDPISGHTALYWYRQSLGQGLEFLIYFQGNSAPDKSGLPSDRFSAERTGGSVSTLTIQRTQQEDSAVYLCASSLETGAPNYGYTFGSGTRLTVV.

This sequence joins TRBV6-5 and TRBJ1-1; the D gene is possibly TRBD1 (5 bases). The CDR3 loop spans 13 amino acids. V lost 6 bases to trimming and J lost 6 bases, with 14 bases between them. The germline V gene encodes CDR1 MNHEY and CDR2 SVGAGI. The CDR3 here is CASRDLRVPEAFF. CDR3 DNA: TGTGCCAGCAGGGACCTCAGGGTACCTGAAGCTTTCTTT.